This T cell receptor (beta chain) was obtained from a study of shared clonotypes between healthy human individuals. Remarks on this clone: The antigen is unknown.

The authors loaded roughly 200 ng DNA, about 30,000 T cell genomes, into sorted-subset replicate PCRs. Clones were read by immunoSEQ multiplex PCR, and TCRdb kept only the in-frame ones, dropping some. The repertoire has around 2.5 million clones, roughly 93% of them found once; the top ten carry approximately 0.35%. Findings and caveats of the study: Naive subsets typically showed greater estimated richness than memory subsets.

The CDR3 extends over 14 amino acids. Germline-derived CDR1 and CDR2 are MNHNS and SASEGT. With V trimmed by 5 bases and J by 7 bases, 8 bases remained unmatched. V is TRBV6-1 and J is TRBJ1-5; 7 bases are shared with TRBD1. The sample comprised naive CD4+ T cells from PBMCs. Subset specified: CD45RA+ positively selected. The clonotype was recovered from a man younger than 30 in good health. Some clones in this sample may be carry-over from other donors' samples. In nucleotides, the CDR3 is TGTGCCAGCAGTTATACAGGGGCTGCGCAGCCCCAGCATTTT. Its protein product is CASSYTGAAQPQHF.